In this sample, the clone carrying this T cell receptor beta chain turned up many times. What it binds is unknown. In germline, CDR1 is SGHAT, CDR2 FQNNGV. V lost 5 bases to trimming and J lost 8 bases; unmatched junction nucleotides: 12. The CDR3 is made up of 15 amino acids. During its preparation, the TCRbeta library received unique molecular identifiers. MiXCR, applied by TCRdb to the PCR reads, yields one record per CDR3 protein. Among some 200,000 distinct CDR3 sequences, 5.5% to 7% were seen once, and the ten largest hold about 6%. The sample originates from a study of T-cell reconstitution after alpha-beta-depleted transplantation in children. Study-wide results and caveats: A year had passed since transplant, and T-cell counts and diversity by then came mostly from newly produced T cells. Some patients' high day-60 TCRbeta diversity was traced to surviving recipient T cells and thymic progenitors.

The rearrangement joins TRBV11-2 to TRBJ2-1; TRBD1 agrees at 7 bases. The sequence came from a boy aged 2 to 10 with acute lymphoblastic leukemia, due to receive a stem cell transplant. The sample in question was PBMCs, obtained before TCRalphabeta/CD19-depleted stem cell transplant. The CDR3 nucleotides are TGTGCCAGCAGCATAACGTTAACAGGGGTCGATGAGCAGTTCTTC. This gives the protein CASSITLTGVDEQFF.